Listed below are T cell receptor beta chains from one sample, sequenced in a study of T cell responses to AZD1222 COVID-19 vaccine. The method was immunoSEQ multiplex PCR; TCRdb's version includes in-frame clones alone and lacks a portion of them. The repertoire has over 100,000 clones, 80% to 90% of them found once; the top ten carry roughly 4.5%. The material was peripheral blood, obtained 28 days after the second AZD1222 dose. The origin of the receptors is an adult who received the AZD1222 COVID-19 vaccine. Both conserved end residues are part of each CDR3. Fields, in order: clone size, J gene, D gene, V gene, CDR3 DNA, CDR3 protein. The D gene is left open where the match is weak. Clone size is given for some rows only: seen once, a few or many times, or a class if the clone is expanded.

. | TRBJ2-7 | TRBD2 | TRBV27 | TGTGCCAGCAGTCCCCCAGTTGATAGCGGGAGAATCGAGCAGTACTTC | CASSPPVDSGRIEQYF
few | TRBJ1-1 | . | TRBV30 | TGTGCCTGGAGTGATCGGGTGACTGAAGCTTTCTTT | CAWSDRVTEAFF
. | TRBJ2-3 | TRBD2 | TRBV24-1 | TGTGCCACTGGGACTAGCGGGAATCCCACAGATACGCAGTATTTT | CATGTSGNPTDTQYF
. | TRBJ2-3 | TRBD2 | TRBV27 | TGTGCCAGCAGACTAGCGGGGGGGTTTAGCACAGATACGCAGTATTTT | CASRLAGGFSTDTQYF
. | TRBJ2-3 | TRBD2 | TRBV10-3 | TGTGCCATCAGTGGGCCCAGCCGCGGGAGGAGCACAGATACGCAGTATTTT | CAISGPSRGRSTDTQYF
. | TRBJ2-3 | . | TRBV12-5 | TGTGCTAGTGCCCCCCCGGGACCCCCGGGCGGTACGCAGTATTTT | CASAPPGPPGGTQYF
few | TRBJ2-3 | . | TRBV5-4 | TGTGCCAGCAGCTTGGTATTGAGCACAGATACGCAGTATTTT | CASSLVLSTDTQYF
. | TRBJ2-7 | . | TRBV5-1 | TGCGCCAGCAGCTGGGCGGCGGGGAGCTCCTACGAGCAGTACTTC | CASSWAAGSSYEQYF
. | TRBJ2-3 | TRBD2 | TRBV4-2 | TGTGCCAGCAGCCAAGGACTAGCGACCACAGATACGCAGTATTTT | CASSQGLATTDTQYF
. | TRBJ1-2 | TRBD1 | TRBV9 | TGTGCCAGCAGCCCCTTTTACCGGGACAGTAACTATGGCTACACCTTC | CASSPFYRDSNYGYTF
. | TRBJ2-7 | TRBD2 | TRBV27 | TGTGCCAGCAGAACCGCCGGGACTAGCGGCTCCTACGAGCAGTACTTC | CASRTAGTSGSYEQYF
. | TRBJ2-2 | TRBD2 | TRBV7-6 | TGTGCCAGCAGCTTTTCTAGCGGGAACACCGGGGAGCTGTTTTTT | CASSFSSGNTGELFF
. | TRBJ2-3 | TRBD2 | TRBV5-1 | TGCGCCAGCAGCTTAGGCGGGAGTATTGGGACAGATACGCAGTATTTT | CASSLGGSIGTDTQYF
. | TRBJ2-2 | . | TRBV10-3 | TGTGCCATCACCATGGACAGCAGCCTTAACACCGGGGAGCTGTTTTTT | CAITMDSSLNTGELFF
. | TRBJ1-6 | . | TRBV19 | TGTGCCAGTAGTCGGGACGCCGGTATGAATTCACCCCTCCACTTT | CASSRDAGMNSPLHF
. | TRBJ2-6 | . | TRBV4-1 | TGCGCCAGCAGCAAGGCAGAACGGGACACCTCCTCTGGGGCCAACGTCCTGACTTTC | CASSKAERDTSSGANVLTF
. | TRBJ1-6 | . | TRBV20-1 | TGCAGTGCTAGAGACTCCCATCTTATCCACTTT | CSARDSHLIHF
. | TRBJ1-5 | TRBD1 | TRBV10-3 | TGTGCCATCAGTGGGAGCAGGGGGCTGGGAGGGAGCAATCAGCCCCAGCATTTT | CAISGSRGLGGSNQPQHF
. | TRBJ1-4 | . | TRBV29-1 | TGCAGCGTTGGAGGCTCAACTAATGAAAAACTGTTTTTT | CSVGGSTNEKLFF
. | TRBJ2-1 | . | TRBV27 | TGTGCCAGCAGTCGCAGGGGGGCGAGGGCTCCGGGATACAATGAGCAGTTCTTC | CASSRRGARAPGYNEQFF
. | TRBJ2-7 | . | TRBV28 | TGTGCCAGCAGTTTAACGGACCCCCCAGGGACCCGGGGGGCGTACGAGCAGTACTTC | CASSLTDPPGTRGAYEQYF
. | TRBJ2-3 | . | TRBV12-3/TRBV12-4 | TGTGCCAGCAGGCTAGGGGAAGATACGCAGTATTTT | CASRLGEDTQYF
. | TRBJ2-1 | . | TRBV5-4 | TGTGCCAGCAGCTTGGTCGTACAGGACAATGAGCAGTTCTTC | CASSLVVQDNEQFF
. | TRBJ1-2 | . | TRBV20-1 | TGCAGTGCCTCCGTGGGCTATGGCTACACCTTC | CSASVGYGYTF
few | TRBJ1-6 | . | TRBV5-5 | TGTGCCGCGGGGGAGCTCTATAATTCACCCCTCCACTTT | CAAGELYNSPLHF
. | TRBJ2-1 | TRBD2 | TRBV6-4 | TGTGCCAGCAGTGCAAGCGGGGACTACAATGAGCAGTTCTTC | CASSASGDYNEQFF